The source of this T cell receptor (beta chain) is a study of PD-1 blockade in classical Hodgkin lymphoma. Study-wide points: Initiation of nivolumab under 1 year after ASCT led to exclusion of patients. Complete responders' diversity at baseline resembled that of newly diagnosed patients.

Concerning this clone itself: Its target is unknown.

Generated by immunoSEQ multiplex PCR, the TCRdb table keeps only in-frame clones and is missing some. The sample holds about 97,000 clones, approximately 88% seen once. Relapses following autologous stem cell transplantation were seen in all patients, with brentuximab vedotin exposure varying. Germline lookup yields CDR1 SNHLY and CDR2 FYNNEI. This CDR3 region has 15 residues. The V and J ends lost 5 bases and 2 bases, in that order; junction bases with no gene match: 6. The receptor's source is a human donor with classical Hodgkin lymphoma. The material sequenced was peripheral blood mononuclear cells (PBMCs), taken at baseline. The genes are TRBV2 and TRBJ1-2, with TRBD1 identical over 9 bases. In DNA, the CDR3 is TGTGCCAGCAGTACAAGGACAGGGGAAAACTATGGCTACACCTTC. Translating gives CASSTRTGENYGYTF.